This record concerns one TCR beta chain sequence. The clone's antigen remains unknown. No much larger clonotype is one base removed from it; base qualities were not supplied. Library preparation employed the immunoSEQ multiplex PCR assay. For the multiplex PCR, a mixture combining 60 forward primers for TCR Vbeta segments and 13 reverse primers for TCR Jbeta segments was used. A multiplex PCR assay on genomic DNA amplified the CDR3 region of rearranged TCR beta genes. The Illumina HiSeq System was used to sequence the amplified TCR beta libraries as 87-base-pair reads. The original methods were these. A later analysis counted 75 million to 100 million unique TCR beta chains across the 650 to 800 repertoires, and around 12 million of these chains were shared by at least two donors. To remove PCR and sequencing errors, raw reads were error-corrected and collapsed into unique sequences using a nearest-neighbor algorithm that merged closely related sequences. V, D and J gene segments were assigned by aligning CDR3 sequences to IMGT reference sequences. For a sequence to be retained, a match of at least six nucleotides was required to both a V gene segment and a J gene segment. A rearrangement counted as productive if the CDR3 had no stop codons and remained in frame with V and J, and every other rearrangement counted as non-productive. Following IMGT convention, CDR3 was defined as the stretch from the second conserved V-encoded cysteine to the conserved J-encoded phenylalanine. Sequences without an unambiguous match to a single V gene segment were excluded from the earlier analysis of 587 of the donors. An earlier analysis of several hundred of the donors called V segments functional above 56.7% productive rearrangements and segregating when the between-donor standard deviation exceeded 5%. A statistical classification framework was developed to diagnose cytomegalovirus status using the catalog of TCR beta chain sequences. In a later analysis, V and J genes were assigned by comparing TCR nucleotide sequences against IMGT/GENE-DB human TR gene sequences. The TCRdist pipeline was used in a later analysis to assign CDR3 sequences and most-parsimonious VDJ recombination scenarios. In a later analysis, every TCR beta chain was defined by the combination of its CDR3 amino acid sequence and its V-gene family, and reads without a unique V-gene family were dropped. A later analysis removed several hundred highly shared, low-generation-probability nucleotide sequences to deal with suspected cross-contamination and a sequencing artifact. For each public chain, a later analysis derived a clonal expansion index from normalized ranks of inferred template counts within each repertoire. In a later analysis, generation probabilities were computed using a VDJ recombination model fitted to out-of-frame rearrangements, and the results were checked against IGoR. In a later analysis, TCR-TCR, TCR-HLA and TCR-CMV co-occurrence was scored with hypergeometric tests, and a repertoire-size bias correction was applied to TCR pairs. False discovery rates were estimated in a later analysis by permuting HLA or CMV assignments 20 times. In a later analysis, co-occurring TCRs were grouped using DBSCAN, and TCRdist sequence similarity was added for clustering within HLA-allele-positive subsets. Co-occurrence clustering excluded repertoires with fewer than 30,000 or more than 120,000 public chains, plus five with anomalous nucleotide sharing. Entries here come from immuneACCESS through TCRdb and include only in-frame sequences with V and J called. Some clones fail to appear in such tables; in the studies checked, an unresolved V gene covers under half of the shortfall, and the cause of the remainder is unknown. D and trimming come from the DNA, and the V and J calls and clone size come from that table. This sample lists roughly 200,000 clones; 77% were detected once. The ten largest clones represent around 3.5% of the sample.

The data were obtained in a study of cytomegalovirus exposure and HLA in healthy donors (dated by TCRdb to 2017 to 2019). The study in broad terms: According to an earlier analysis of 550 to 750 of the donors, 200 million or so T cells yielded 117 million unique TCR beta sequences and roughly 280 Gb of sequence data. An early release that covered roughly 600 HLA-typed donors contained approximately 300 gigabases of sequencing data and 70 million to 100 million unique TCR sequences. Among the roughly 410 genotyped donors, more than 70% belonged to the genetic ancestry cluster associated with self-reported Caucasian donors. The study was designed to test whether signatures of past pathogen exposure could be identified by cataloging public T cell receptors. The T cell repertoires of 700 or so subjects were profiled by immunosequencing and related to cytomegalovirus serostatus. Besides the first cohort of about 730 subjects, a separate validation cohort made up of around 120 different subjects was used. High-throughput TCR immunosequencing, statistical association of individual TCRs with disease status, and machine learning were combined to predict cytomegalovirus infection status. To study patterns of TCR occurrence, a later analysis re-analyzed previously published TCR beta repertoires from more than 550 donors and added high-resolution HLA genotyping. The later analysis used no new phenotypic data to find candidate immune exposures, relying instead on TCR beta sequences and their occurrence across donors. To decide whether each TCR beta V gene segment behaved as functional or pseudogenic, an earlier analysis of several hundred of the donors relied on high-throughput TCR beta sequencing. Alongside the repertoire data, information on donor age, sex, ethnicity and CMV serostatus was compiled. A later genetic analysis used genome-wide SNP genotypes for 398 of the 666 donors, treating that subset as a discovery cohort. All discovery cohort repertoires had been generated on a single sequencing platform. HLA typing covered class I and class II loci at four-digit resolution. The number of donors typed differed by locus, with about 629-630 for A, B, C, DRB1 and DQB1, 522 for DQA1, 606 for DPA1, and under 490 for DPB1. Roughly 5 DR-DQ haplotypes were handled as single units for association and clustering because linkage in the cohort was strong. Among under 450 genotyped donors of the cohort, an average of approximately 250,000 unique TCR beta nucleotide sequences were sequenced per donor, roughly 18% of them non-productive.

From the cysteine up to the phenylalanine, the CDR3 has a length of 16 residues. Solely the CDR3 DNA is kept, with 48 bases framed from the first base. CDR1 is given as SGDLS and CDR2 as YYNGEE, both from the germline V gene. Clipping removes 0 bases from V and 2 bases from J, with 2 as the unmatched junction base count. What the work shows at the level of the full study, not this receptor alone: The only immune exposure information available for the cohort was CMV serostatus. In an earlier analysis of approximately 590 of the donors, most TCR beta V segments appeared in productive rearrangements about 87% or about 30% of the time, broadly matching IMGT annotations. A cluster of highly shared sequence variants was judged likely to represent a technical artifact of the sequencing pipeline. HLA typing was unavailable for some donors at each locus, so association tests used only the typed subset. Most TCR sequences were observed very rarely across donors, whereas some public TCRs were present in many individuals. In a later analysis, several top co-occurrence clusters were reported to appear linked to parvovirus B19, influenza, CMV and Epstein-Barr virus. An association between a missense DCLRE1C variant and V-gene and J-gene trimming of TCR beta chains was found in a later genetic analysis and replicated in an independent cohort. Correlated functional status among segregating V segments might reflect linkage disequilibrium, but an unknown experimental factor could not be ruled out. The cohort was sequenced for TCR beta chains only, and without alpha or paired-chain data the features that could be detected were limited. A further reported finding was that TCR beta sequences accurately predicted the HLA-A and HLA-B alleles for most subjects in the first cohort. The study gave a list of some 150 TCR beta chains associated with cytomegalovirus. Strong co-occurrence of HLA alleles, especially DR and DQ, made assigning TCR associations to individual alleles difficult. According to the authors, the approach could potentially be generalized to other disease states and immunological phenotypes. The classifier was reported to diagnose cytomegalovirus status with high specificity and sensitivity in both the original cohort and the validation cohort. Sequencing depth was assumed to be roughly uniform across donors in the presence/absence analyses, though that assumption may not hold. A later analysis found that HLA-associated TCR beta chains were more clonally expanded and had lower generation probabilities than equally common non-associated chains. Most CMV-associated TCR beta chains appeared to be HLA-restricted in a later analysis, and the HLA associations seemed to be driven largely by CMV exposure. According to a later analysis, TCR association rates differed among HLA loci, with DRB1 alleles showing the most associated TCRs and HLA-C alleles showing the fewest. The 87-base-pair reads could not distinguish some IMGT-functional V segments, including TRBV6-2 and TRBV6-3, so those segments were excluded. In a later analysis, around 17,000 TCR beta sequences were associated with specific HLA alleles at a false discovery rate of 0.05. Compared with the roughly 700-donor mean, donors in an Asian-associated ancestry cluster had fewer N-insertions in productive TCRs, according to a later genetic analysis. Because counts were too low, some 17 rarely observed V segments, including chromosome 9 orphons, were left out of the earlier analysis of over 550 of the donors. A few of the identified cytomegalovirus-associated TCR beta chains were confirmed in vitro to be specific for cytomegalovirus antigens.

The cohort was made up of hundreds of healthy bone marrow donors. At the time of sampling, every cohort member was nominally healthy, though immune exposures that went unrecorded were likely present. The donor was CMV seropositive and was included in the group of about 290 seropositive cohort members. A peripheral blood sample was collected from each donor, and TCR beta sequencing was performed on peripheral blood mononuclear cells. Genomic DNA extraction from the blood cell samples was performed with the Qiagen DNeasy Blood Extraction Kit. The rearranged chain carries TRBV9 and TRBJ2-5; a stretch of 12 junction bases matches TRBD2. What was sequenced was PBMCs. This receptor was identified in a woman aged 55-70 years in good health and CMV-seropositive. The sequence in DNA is TGTGCCAGCAGCGTAGGTGGACTAGCGGGGCAAGAGACCCAGTACTTC. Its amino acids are CASSVGGLAGQETQYF.